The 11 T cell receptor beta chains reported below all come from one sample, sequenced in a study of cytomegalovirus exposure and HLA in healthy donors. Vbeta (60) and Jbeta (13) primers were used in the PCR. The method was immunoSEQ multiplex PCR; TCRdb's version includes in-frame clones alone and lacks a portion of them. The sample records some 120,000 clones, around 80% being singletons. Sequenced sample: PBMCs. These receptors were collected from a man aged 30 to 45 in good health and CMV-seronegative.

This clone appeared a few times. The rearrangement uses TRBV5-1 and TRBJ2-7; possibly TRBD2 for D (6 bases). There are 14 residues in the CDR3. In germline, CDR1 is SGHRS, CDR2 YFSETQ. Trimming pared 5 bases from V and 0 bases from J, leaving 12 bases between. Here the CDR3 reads CASRRKEGSYEQYF. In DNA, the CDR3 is TGCGCCAGCAGGCGGAAGGAGGGCTCCTACGAGCAGTACTTC.

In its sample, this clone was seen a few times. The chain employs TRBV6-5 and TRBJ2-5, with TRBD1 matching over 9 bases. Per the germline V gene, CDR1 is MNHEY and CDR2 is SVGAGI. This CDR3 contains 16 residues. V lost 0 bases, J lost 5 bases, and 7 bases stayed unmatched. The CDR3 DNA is TGTGCCAGCAGTTACTCGGACGGACAGGGGCGCGAGACCCAGTACTTC. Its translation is CASSYSDGQGRETQYF.

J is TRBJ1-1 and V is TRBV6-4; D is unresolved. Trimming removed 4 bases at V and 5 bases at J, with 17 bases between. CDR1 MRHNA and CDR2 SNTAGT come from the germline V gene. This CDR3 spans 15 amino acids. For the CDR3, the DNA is TGTGCCAGCAGTGCCCTTGAGGGAGGGAGGACTGAAGCTTTCTTT. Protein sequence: CASSALEGGRTEAFF.

The CDR3 here is CASRLAGVADTQYF. In DNA form, the CDR3 reads TGTGCCAGCAGGTTAGCGGGAGTTGCAGATACGCAGTATTTT. The chain combines TRBV28 with TRBJ2-3; 9 bases map to TRBD2. This CDR3 has 14 residues. With V trimmed by 6 bases and J by 4 bases, 5 bases remained unmatched. Germline V lookup: CDR1 MDHEN, CDR2 SYDVKM.

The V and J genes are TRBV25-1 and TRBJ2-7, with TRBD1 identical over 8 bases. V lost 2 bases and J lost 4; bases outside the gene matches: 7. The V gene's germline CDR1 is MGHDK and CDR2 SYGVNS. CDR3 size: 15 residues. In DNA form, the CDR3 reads TGTGCCAGCAGTGAAGGGGGACAGGCTGCTTACGAGCAGTACTTC. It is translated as CASSEGGQAAYEQYF.

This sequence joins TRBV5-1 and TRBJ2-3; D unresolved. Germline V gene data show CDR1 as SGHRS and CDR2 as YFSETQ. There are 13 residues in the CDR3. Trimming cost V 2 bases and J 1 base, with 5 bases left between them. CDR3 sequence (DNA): TGCGCCAGCAGCTTATTCGGCACAGATACGCAGTATTTT. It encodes CASSLFGTDTQYF.

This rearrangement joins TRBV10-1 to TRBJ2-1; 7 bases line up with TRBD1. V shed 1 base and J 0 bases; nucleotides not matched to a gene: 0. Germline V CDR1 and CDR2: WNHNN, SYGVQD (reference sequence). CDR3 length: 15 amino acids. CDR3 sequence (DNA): TGCGCCAGCAGTGAGTGGACAGGCTCCTACAATGAGCAGTTCTTC. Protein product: CASSEWTGSYNEQFF.

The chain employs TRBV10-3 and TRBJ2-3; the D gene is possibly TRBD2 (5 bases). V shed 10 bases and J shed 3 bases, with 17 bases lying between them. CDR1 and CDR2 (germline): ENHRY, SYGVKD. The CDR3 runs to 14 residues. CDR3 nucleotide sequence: TGTGCCACCAATTTCCTCCCGGGGACAGATACGCAGTATTTT. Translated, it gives CATNFLPGTDTQYF.

The CDR3 region has the DNA TGTGCCAGCAGCCAAGTCCCTAGCGGGGGGGAGACCCAGTACTTC. Amino acids: CASSQVPSGGETQYF. The chain carries TRBV4-2 and TRBJ2-5; TRBD2 aligns across 11 bases. The CDR3 extends over 15 amino acids. The germline CDR1 and CDR2 sequences are LGHNA and YNFKEQ. After removal of 1 base from V and 5 bases from J, the junction contained 3 bases not matched to a gene.

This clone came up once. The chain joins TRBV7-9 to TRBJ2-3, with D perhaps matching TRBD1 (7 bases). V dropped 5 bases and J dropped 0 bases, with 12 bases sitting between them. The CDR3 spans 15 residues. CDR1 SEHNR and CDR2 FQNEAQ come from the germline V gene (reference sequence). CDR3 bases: TGTGCCAGCAGCCCCCAGGGGGGTAGCACAGATACGCAGTATTTT. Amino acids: CASSPQGGSTDTQYF.

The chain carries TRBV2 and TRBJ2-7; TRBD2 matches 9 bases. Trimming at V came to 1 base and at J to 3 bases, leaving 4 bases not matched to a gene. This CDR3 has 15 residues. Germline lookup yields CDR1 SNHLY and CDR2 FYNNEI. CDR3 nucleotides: TGTGCCAGCAGTGAAGGGCGGGAGGGGAGCTACGAGCAGTACTTC. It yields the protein CASSEGREGSYEQYF.